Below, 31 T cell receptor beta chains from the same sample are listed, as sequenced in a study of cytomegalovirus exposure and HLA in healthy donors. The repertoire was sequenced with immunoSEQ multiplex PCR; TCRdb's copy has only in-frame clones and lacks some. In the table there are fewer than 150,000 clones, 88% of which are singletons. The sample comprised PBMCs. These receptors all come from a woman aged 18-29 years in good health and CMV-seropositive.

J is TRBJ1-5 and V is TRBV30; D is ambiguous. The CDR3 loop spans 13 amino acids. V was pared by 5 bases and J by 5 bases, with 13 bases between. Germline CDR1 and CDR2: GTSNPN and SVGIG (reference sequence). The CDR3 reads CAWAGGRYQPQHF. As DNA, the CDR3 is TGTGCCTGGGCGGGAGGGAGGTATCAGCCCCAGCATTTT.

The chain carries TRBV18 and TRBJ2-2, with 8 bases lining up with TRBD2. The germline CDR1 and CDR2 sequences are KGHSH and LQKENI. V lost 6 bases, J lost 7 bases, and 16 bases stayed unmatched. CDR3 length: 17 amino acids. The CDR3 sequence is CASSPRRSGGQFGELFF. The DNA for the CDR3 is TGTGCCAGCTCCCCGCGTCGGAGCGGGGGCCAATTCGGGGAGCTGTTTTTT.

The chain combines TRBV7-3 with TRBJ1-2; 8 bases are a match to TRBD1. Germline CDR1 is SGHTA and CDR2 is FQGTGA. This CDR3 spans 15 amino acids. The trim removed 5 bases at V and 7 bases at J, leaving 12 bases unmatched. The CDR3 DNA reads TGTGCCAGCAGCCCCTACTCAGGGGGCATTGGTGGCTACACCTTC. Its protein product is CASSPYSGGIGGYTF.

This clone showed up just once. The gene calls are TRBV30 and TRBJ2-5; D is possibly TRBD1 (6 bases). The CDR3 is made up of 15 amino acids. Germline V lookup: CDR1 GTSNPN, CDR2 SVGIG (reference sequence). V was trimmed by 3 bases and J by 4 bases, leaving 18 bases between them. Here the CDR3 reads CAWSLWTDDTETQYF. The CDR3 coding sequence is TGTGCCTGGAGCTTATGGACAGATGATACAGAGACCCAGTACTTC.

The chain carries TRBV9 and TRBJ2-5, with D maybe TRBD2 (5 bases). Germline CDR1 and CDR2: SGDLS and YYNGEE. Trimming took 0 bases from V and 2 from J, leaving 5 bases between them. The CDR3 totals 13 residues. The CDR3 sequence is CASSVGGQETQYF. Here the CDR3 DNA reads TGTGCCAGCAGCGTAGGCGGGCAAGAGACCCAGTACTTC.

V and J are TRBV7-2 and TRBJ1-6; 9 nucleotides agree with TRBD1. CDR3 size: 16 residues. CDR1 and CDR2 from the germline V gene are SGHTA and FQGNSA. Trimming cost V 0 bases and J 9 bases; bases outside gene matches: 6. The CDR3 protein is CASSLAGDRAISPLHF. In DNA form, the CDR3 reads TGTGCCAGCAGCTTAGCTGGGGACAGGGCTATTTCACCCCTCCACTTT.

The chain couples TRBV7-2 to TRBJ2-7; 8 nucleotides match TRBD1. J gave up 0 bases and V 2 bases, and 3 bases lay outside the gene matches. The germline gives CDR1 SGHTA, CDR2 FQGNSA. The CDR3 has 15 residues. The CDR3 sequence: CASSLFGQGSYEQYF. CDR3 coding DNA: TGTGCCAGCAGCTTATTCGGACAGGGCTCCTACGAGCAGTACTTC. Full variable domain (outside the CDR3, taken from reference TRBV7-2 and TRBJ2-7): GAGVSQSPSNKVTEKGKDVELRCDPISGHTALYWYRQSLGQGLEFLIYFQGNSAPDKSGLPSDRFSAERTGGSVSTLTIQRTQQEDSAVYLCASSLFGQGSYEQYFGPGTRLTVT.

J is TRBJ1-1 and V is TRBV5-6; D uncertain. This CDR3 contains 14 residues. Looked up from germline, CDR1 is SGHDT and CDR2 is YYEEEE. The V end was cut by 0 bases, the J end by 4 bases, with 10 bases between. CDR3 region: CASSLVGSSTEAFF. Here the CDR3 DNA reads TGTGCCAGCAGCTTGGTTGGGAGCAGCACTGAAGCTTTCTTT.

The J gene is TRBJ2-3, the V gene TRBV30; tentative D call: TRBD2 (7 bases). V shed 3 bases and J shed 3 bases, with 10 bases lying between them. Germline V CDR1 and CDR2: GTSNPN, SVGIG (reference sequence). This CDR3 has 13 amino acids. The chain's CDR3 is CAWSGGPTDTQYF. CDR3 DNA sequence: TGTGCCTGGAGCGGGGGGCCTACAGATACGCAGTATTTT. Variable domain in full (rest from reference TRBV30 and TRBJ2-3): SQTIHQWPATLVQPVGSPLSLECTVEGTSNPNLYWYRQAAGRGLQLLFYSVGIGQISSEVPQNLSASRPQDRQFILSSKKLLLSDSGFYLCAWSGGPTDTQYFGPGTRLTVL.

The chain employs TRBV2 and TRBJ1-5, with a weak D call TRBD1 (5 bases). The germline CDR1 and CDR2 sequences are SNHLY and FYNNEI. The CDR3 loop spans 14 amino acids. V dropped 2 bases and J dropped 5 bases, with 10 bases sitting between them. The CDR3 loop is CASSETQGHQPQHF. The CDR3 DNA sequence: TGTGCCAGCAGTGAAACCCAGGGTCATCAGCCCCAGCATTTT.

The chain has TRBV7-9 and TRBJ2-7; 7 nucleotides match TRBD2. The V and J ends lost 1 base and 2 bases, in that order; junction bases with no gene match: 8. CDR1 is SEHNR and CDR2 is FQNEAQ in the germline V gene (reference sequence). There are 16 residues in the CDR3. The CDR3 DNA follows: TGTGCCAGCAGCTTAGAATGGGGGGAGGGCCCCTACGAGCAGTACTTC. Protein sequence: CASSLEWGEGPYEQYF. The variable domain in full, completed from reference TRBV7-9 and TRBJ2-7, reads DTGVSQNPRHKITKRGQNVTFRCDPISEHNRLYWYRQTLGQGPEFLTYFQNEAQLEKSRLLSDRFSAERPKGSFSTLEIQRTEQGDSAMYLCASSLEWGEGPYEQYFGPGTRLTVT.

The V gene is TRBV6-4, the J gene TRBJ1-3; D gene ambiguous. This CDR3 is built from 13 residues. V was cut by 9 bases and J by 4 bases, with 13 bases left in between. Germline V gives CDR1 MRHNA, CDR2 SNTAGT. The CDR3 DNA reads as TGTGCCAGAGGACCCGGGGAAGGAAACACCATATATTTT. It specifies CARGPGEGNTIYF.

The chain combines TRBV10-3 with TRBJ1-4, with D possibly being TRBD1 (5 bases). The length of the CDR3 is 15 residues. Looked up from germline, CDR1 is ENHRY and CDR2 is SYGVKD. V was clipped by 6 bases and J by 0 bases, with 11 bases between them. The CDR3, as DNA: TGTGCCATCAGCGAACAGGCCACAACTAATGAAAAACTGTTTTTT. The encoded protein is CAISEQATTNEKLFF.

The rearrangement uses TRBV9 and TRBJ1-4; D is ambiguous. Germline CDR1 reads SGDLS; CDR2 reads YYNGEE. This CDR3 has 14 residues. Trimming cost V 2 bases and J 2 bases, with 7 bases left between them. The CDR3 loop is CASSVLSTNEKLFF. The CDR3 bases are TGTGCCAGCAGCGTTTTAAGCACTAATGAAAAACTGTTTTTT.

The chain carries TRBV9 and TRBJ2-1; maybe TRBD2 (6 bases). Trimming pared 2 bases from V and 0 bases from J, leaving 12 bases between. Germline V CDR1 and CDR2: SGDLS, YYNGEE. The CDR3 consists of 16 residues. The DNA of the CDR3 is TGTGCCAGCAGCGTGGGAGGATACAGCTCCTACAATGAGCAGTTCTTC. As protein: CASSVGGYSSYNEQFF. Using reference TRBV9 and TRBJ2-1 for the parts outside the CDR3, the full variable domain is DSGVTQTPKHLITATGQRVTLRCSPRSGDLSVYWYQQSLDQGLQFLIQYYNGEERAKGNILERFSAQQFPDLHSELNLSSLELGDSALYFCASSVGGYSSYNEQFFGPGTRLTVL.

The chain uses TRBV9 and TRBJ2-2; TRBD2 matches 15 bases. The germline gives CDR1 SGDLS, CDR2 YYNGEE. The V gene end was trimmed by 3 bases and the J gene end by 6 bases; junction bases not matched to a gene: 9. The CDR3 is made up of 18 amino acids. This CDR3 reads CASSAGLAGGPGAGELFF. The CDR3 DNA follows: TGTGCCAGCAGCGCTGGACTAGCGGGAGGGCCCGGGGCCGGGGAGCTGTTTTTT.

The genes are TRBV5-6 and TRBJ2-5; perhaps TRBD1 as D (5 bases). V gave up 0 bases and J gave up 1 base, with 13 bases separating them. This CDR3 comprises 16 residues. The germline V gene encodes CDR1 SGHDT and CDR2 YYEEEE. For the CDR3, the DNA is TGTGCCAGCAGCTTGGGACAGAGACTCTTCCAAGAGACCCAGTACTTC. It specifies CASSLGQRLFQETQYF.

Here the CDR3 DNA reads TGTGCCAGTAGTCTTGCAGGGGATTCCGGGGAGCTGTTTTTT. Translation gives CASSLAGDSGELFF. The chain links TRBV19 to TRBJ2-2; tentatively, D is TRBD1 (6 bases). Germline V gene sequence: CDR1 LNHDA, CDR2 SQIVND (reference sequence). The CDR3 has 14 amino acids. V was clipped by 5 bases and J by 6 bases, with 13 bases between them. The full variable domain, completed using reference TRBV19 and TRBJ2-2, is DGGITQSPKYLFRKEGQNVTLSCEQNLNHDAMYWYRQDPGQGLRLIYYSQIVNDFQKGDIAEGYSVSREKKESFPLTVTSAQKNPTAFYLCASSLAGDSGELFFGEGSRLTVL.

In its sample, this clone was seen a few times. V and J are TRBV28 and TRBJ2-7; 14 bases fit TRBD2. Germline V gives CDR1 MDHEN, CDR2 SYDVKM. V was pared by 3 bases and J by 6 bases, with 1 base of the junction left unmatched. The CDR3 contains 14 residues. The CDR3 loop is CASSLTSGRAEQYF. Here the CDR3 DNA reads TGTGCCAGCAGTTTGACTAGCGGGAGGGCCGAGCAGTACTTC.

CDR3 sequence reads: CASSLDKQGLQETQYF. The CDR3 region has the DNA TGTGCCAGCAGCTTGGACAAACAGGGGCTCCAAGAGACCCAGTACTTC. The rearrangement uses TRBV7-3 and TRBJ2-5; 7 positions match TRBD1. Germline V CDR1 and CDR2: SGHTA, FQGTGA. With V trimmed by 3 bases and J by 1 base, 8 bases remained unmatched. CDR3 size: 16 residues.

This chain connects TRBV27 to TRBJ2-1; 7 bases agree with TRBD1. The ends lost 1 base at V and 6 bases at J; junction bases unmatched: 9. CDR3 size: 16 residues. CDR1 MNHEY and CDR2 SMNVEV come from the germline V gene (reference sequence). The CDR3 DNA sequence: TGTGCCAGCAGTTTATTGGGGCAGACAGGGATCAATGAGCAGTTCTTC. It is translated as CASSLLGQTGINEQFF.

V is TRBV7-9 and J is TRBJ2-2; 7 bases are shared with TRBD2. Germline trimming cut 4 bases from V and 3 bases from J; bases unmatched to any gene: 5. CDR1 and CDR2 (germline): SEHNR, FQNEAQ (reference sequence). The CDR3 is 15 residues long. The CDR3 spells CASSSPGGDTGELFF. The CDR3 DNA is TGTGCCAGCAGCTCCCCTGGGGGGGACACCGGGGAGCTGTTTTTT.

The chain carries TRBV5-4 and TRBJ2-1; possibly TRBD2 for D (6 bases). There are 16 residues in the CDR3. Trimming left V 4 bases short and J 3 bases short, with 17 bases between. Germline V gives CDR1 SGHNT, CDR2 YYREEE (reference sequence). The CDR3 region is CASSRSARLGYNEQFF. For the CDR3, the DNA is TGTGCCAGCAGCCGATCGGCGAGACTAGGCTACAATGAGCAGTTCTTC.

The CDR3 loop is CASSFGSSGTEAFF. The CDR3 region has the DNA TGTGCCAGCAGTTTCGGTTCGTCGGGCACTGAAGCTTTCTTT. The chain uses TRBV27 and TRBJ1-1; D remains unclear. Trimming left V 3 bases short and J 4 bases short, with 12 bases between. The germline gives CDR1 MNHEY, CDR2 SMNVEV (reference sequence). The CDR3 length is 14 residues.

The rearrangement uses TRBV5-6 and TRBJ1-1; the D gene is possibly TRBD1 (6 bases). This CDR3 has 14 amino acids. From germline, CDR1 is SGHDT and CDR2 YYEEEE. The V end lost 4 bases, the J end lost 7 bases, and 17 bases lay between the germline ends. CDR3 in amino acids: CASSRASKQGEAFF. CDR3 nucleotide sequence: TGTGCCAGCAGCCGCGCTAGTAAACAGGGTGAAGCTTTCTTT.

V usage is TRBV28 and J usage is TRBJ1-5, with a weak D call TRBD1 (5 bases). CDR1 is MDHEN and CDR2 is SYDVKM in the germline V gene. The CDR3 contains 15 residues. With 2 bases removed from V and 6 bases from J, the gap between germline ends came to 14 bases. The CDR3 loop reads CASSLVGRGIQPQHF. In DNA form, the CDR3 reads TGTGCCAGCAGTTTAGTGGGGCGGGGAATTCAGCCCCAGCATTTT.

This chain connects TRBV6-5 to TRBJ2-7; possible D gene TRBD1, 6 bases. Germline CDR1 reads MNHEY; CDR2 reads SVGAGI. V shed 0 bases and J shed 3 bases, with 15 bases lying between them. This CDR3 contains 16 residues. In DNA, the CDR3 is TGTGCCAGCAGTTACTCCACCGGACAGACAGGCTACGAGCAGTACTTC. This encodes CASSYSTGQTGYEQYF.

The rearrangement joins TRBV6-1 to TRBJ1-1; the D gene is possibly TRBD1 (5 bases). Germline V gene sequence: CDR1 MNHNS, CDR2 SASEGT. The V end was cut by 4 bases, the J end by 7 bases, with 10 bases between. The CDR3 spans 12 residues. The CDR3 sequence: CASSGGTVEAFF. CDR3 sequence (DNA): TGTGCCAGCAGTGGCGGGACCGTTGAAGCTTTCTTT.

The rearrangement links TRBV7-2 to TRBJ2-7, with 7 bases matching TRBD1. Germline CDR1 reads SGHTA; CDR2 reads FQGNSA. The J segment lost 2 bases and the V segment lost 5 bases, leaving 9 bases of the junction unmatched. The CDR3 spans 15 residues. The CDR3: CASSPGTASTYEQYF. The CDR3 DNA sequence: TGTGCCAGCAGCCCGGGGACAGCTTCAACCTACGAGCAGTACTTC.

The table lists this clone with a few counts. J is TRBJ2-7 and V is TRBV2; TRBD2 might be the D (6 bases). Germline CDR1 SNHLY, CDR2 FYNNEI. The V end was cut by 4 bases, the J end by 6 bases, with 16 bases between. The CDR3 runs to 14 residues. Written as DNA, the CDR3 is TGTGCCAGCAGTGCTGCGGCGGGATATGGCGAGCAGTACTTC. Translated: CASSAAAGYGEQYF.

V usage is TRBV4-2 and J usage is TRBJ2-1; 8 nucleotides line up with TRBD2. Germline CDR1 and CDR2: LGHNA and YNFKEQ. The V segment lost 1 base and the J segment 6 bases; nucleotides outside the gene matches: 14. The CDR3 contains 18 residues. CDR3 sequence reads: CASSQVARGTRDVNEQFF. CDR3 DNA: TGTGCCAGCAGCCAAGTGGCACGTGGGACTAGAGACGTCAATGAGCAGTTCTTC.